A selection of T cell receptor beta chains follows, all from one sample in a study of T cells expressing NK-cell markers. TCRdb reprocessed the 5' RACE reads and stores each CDR3 protein as one record, lacking DNA. This sample's table reports some 340,000 distinct CDR3 sequences. Sequenced: blood T cells: a sorted CD56 or NKG2C T cell subset, CD4+ or CD8+ T cells, or bulk PBMC T cells (not recorded which). These receptor sequences come from a man aged 18-69 years in good health. Each CDR3 is given with its conserved first and last residue. The order of the fields is J gene, V gene, CDR3 protein.

>TRBJ1-5|TRBV3-1
CASSQDFGEPQHF
>TRBJ2-1|TRBV4-2
CASSQEGSAGLYNEQFF
>TRBJ2-3|TRBV2
CASRPGGGRDPDTQYF
>TRBJ2-2|TRBV5-6
CASSHRGGGTGELFF
>TRBJ1-4|TRBV12-3/TRBV12-4
CASSDGDGNEKLFF
>TRBJ2-3|TRBV12-3/TRBV12-4
CASSFSAGGNTDTQYF
>TRBJ2-1|TRBV4-1
CASSQMGATYNEQFF
>TRBJ1-2|TRBV12-3/TRBV12-4
CASSLVRAGGYTF
>TRBJ2-5|TRBV7-2
CASSLSGIRETQYF
>TRBJ2-3|TRBV11-2
CASSLNGPADTQYF
>TRBJ2-3|TRBV27
CASSLFGLRNREGTDTQYF
>TRBJ2-3|TRBV27
CASTNQLTDTQYF
>TRBJ2-5|TRBV20-1
CSVNIGIQETQYF
>TRBJ2-7|TRBV18
CASSPVRQRGARSYEQYF
>TRBJ2-2|TRBV5-1
CASSVDRSQTGELFF
>TRBJ2-3|TRBV5-1
CASRDRRLTDTQYF
>TRBJ2-1|TRBV9
CASSVEGGGARNEQFF
>TRBJ2-5|TRBV29-1
CSVWTRWRETQYF
>TRBJ2-3|TRBV19
CASSRAGGPLDTQYF
>TRBJ2-7|TRBV19
CASSIRGGRSYEQYF
>TRBJ2-7|TRBV24-1
CAIGTGRLYEQYF
>TRBJ2-3|TRBV20-1
CSAIGLYRGRADTQYF
>TRBJ1-2|TRBV6-2/TRBV6-3
CASSTGVGYTF
>TRBJ2-1|TRBV6-1
CASSKGGNPYNEQFF
>TRBJ2-7|TRBV2
CASSYGQGRIEQYF
>TRBJ1-6|TRBV3-1
CASSLGLGLKTSYNSPLHF
>TRBJ2-7|TRBV18
CASSGGTGPPYEQYF
>TRBJ1-6|TRBV5-1
CASRQKPGTGDNSPLHF
>TRBJ2-5|TRBV28
CASSSPRRGQKETQYF
>TRBJ2-1|TRBV6-5
CASSYSSRGNNEQFF
>TRBJ1-2|TRBV7-9
CASSPRTGGDGYTF
>TRBJ1-6|TRBV15
CATSRERHLLNSPLHF
>TRBJ2-2|TRBV11-2
CASSLVAGLAGVGGTGELFF
>TRBJ2-7|TRBV9
CASSPGLASAYEQYF
>TRBJ2-1|TRBV3-1
CASRRSGGANEQFF
>TRBJ1-5|TRBV19
CASQLGQLNQPQHF
>TRBJ2-3|TRBV20-1
CSARLSSGGGTQYF
>TRBJ2-2|TRBV20-1
CSARGTSGGELFF
>TRBJ2-3|TRBV7-3
CASSLNLAGRDTQYF
>TRBJ1-5|TRBV20-1
CSARADGNQPQHF
>TRBJ2-3|TRBV10-3
CAISFGTNTQYF
>TRBJ2-7|TRBV6-1
CAKLPTTELSYEQYF
>TRBJ2-2|TRBV24-1
CATSAAGANTGELFF
>TRBJ2-5|TRBV3-1
CASSQADAGGLGETQYF
>TRBJ2-1|TRBV12-3/TRBV12-4
CASSLVGVNEQFF
>TRBJ1-3|TRBV28
CASSFRNSGNTIYF
>TRBJ2-1|TRBV7-2
CASSPRVQGAHNEQFF
>TRBJ2-5|TRBV5-1
CASSLDGRGGQETQYF